The next 14 T cell receptor beta chains were all read from a single sample in a study of cytomegalovirus exposure and HLA in healthy donors. PCR primers comprised 60 Vbeta and 13 Jbeta primers. Some clones are missing from TCRdb's copy, which holds only in-frame ones; the method was immunoSEQ multiplex PCR. The table includes tens of thousands of clones, roughly two thirds detected once. Sample: PBMCs. Receptors were obtained from a human donor in good health.

The chain links TRBV11-3 to TRBJ2-1; 7 nucleotides align to TRBD2. The CDR3 runs to 16 residues. Germline CDR1 is SGHNT and CDR2 is YENEEA. With 3 bases clipped from V and 6 bases from J, the junction kept 11 bases outside the gene matches. The DNA for the CDR3 is TGTGCCAGCAGCTTCGAACTAGCGAGGGGACTCAATGAGCAGTTCTTC. It translates to CASSFELARGLNEQFF.

The V call is TRBV30, the J call TRBJ1-6, with TRBD1 as a possible D gene (5 bases). The CDR3 covers 12 residues. V lost 2 bases and J 8 bases, leaving 7 bases between the germline ends. Germline lookup yields CDR1 GTSNPN and CDR2 SVGIG (reference sequence). CDR3 loop: CAWSLGDSPLHF. CDR3 in DNA: TGTGCCTGGAGTCTAGGGGATTCACCCCTCCACTTT.

The chain carries TRBV18 and TRBJ2-7, with TRBD2 as a possible D gene (6 bases). Germline CDR1 is KGHSH and CDR2 is LQKENI. V shed 6 bases and J shed 5 bases, with 14 bases lying between them. This CDR3 is 13 amino acids long. Here the CDR3 reads CASSPGDGHEQYF. CDR3 DNA sequence: TGTGCCAGCTCCCCGGGGGACGGCCACGAGCAGTACTTC.

This clone was found a few times. CDR3 sequence: CASSFTRGRKLFF. For the CDR3, the DNA is TGTGCCAGCAGTTTCACCCGTGGCCGAAAACTGTTTTTT. The chain joins TRBV27 to TRBJ1-4; D gene ambiguous. In germline, CDR1 is MNHEY, CDR2 SMNVEV (reference sequence). The germline V and J ends were trimmed by 3 bases and 10 bases, with 12 bases remaining between them. The CDR3 runs 13 residues.

The rearrangement links TRBV5-1 to TRBJ2-3, with D possibly being TRBD1 (6 bases). The V end lost 4 bases, the J end lost 2 bases, and 17 bases lay between the germline ends. The length of the CDR3 is 16 residues. Germline CDR1 is SGHRS and CDR2 is YFSETQ. CDR3 nucleotides: TGCGCCAGCAGCAGGGGGTGGGGCCAGAACACAGATACGCAGTATTTT. It specifies CASSRGWGQNTDTQYF.

This clone has just a few counts. The gene calls are TRBV9 and TRBJ1-1, with 9 bases identical to TRBD1. Trimming took 4 bases from V and 1 from J; bases not matched to a gene: 8. This CDR3 spans 16 amino acids. From germline, CDR1 is SGDLS and CDR2 YYNGEE. The CDR3 protein is CASSTHRQGGNTEAFF. CDR3 sequence (DNA): TGTGCCAGCAGCACCCACCGACAGGGGGGGAACACTGAAGCTTTCTTT.

This clone was counted only a few times. One end of the junction varies from germline; a read error may be responsible. This chain joins TRBV7-7 and TRBJ2-5, with D perhaps matching TRBD2 (6 bases). Germline V gene data show CDR1 as SSHAT and CDR2 as FNYEAQ (reference sequence). This CDR3 has 16 amino acids. The CDR3 loop reads CASSFKFSGGEETQYF. The CDR3 DNA reads as TGTGCTAGCAGCTTTAAATTCTCCGGGGGAGAAGAGACCCAGTACTTC.

This clone is a singleton in its sample. DNA for the CDR3: TGCAGCGTTGAAGGACAGGGTGGTTTGGGAAACACTGAAGCTTTCTTT. Translating it yields CSVEGQGGLGNTEAFF. The V gene is TRBV29-1, the J gene TRBJ1-1, with 7 bases that match TRBD1. The trim removed 1 base at V and 2 bases at J, leaving 10 bases unmatched. The CDR3 sequence is 16 residues long. The V gene's germline CDR1 is SQVTM and CDR2 ANQGSEA.

The chain links TRBV7-2 to TRBJ1-4, with D maybe TRBD1 (6 bases). The germline gives CDR1 SGHTA, CDR2 FQGNSA. Trimming left V 1 base short and J 7 bases short, with 16 bases between. The CDR3 sequence is 16 residues long. Here the CDR3 DNA reads TGTGCCAGCAGCTTAGGGCTACAGGGTCCGGGTGAAAAACTGTTTTTT. Protein: CASSLGLQGPGEKLFF. Combining the CDR3 with reference TRBV7-2 and TRBJ1-4 gives the whole variable domain GAGVSQSPSNKVTEKGKDVELRCDPISGHTALYWYRQSLGQGLEFLIYFQGNSAPDKSGLPSDRFSAERTGGSVSTLTIQRTQQEDSAVYLCASSLGLQGPGEKLFFGSGTQLSVL.

This clone was detected a few times. The V call is TRBV4-3, the J call TRBJ2-7, with D hard to call. This CDR3 contains 14 residues. V was pared by 0 bases and J by 3 bases, with 9 bases between. The germline V gene encodes CDR1 LGHNA and CDR2 YSLEER. The CDR3 nucleotides read TGCGCCAGCAGCCAAGATCGGGTCGGCTACGAGCAGTACTTC. This codes for CASSQDRVGYEQYF.

CDR3 DNA sequence: TGTGCCAGCAGCCAGACGGGACTCGATCCCTACGAGCAGTACTTC. Its protein is CASSQTGLDPYEQYF. The chain has TRBV5-5 and TRBJ2-7; possible D gene TRBD2, 6 bases. The germline V gene has CDR1 SGHKS and CDR2 YYEKEE (reference sequence). Deletions cut 4 bases from V and 2 bases from J, with 16 bases between. This CDR3 is 15 amino acids long.

The rearrangement links TRBV30 to TRBJ2-5; 10 bases fit TRBD1. CDR3 size: 16 residues. J lost 5 bases, V lost 4 bases, and 13 bases had no gene match. CDR1 is GTSNPN, CDR2 SVGIG, per germline (reference sequence). CDR3 DNA sequence: TGTGCCTGGACCTCCGGGACAGGGGTAGGCGTGGAGACCCAGTACTTC. As protein: CAWTSGTGVGVETQYF.

V gene TRBV7-9 combines with J gene TRBJ2-2; D is perhaps TRBD2 (6 bases). V dropped 1 base and J dropped 1 base, with 10 bases sitting between them. The CDR3 contains 16 residues. Germline CDR1 SEHNR, CDR2 FQNEAQ (reference sequence). CDR3: CASSLDGGMNTGELFF. The CDR3 region has the DNA TGTGCCAGCAGCTTAGATGGGGGGATGAACACCGGGGAGCTGTTTTTT.

This chain joins TRBV5-1 and TRBJ2-5, with 10 bases fitting TRBD2. Trimming removed 4 bases from V and 2 bases from J; junction bases left unmatched: 5. CDR1 SGHRS and CDR2 YFSETQ come from the germline V gene. This CDR3 has 15 residues. This CDR3 reads CASSPGLAAQETQYF. The DNA of the CDR3 is TGCGCCAGCAGCCCCGGACTAGCGGCACAAGAGACCCAGTACTTC.